Presented here are 15 T cell receptor beta chains from one specimen sequenced in a study of tumor-infiltrating lymphocytes in localized non-small cell lung cancer. Only in-frame clones appear in the TCRdb table, and some are missing; sequencing was by immunoSEQ multiplex PCR. The sample contains fewer than 20,000 clones, roughly 76% of which appear only once. Specimen: lung tumor tissue. Every receptor here comes from a human donor with non-small cell lung cancer.

As DNA, the CDR3 is TGTGCCAGCAGTCATGGGACTGAGAACACTGAAGCTTTCTTT. It yields the protein CASSHGTENTEAFF. The rearrangement uses TRBV2 and TRBJ1-1, with TRBD1 as a possible D gene (5 bases). The germline CDR1 and CDR2 sequences are SNHLY and FYNNEI. The V end lost 5 bases, the J end lost 1 base, and 11 bases lay between the germline ends. This CDR3 is 14 amino acids long.

The chain couples TRBV15 to TRBJ2-7, with D uncertain. Between the trimmed V and J ends, which lost 1 base and 5 bases, there was a span of 9 bases. Germline CDR1 is LNHNV and CDR2 is YYDKDF (reference sequence). The CDR3 is 13 residues long. In DNA form, the CDR3 reads TGTGCCACCAGCAGAGGAATCCTCCACGAGCAGTACTTC. The encoded protein is CATSRGILHEQYF.

This rearrangement joins TRBV6-1 to TRBJ2-2; weak D call: TRBD1 (6 bases). Trimming pared 3 bases from V and 5 bases from J, leaving 10 bases between. This CDR3 comprises 14 residues. Germline lookup yields CDR1 MNHNS and CDR2 SASEGT. The CDR3 DNA sequence: TGTGCCAGCAGTGAGGGGGCAGAAACCGGGGAGCTGTTTTTT. This sequence encodes CASSEGAETGELFF.

CDR3 bases: TGTGCCAGTAGTATAGTTTCTGATCAGCCCCAGCATTTT. Residues: CASSIVSDQPQHF. V and J are TRBV19 and TRBJ1-5; unclear D gene. This CDR3 spans 13 amino acids. CDR1 LNHDA and CDR2 SQIVND come from the germline V gene (reference sequence). Trimming left V 1 base short and J 5 bases short, with 6 bases between.

The gene calls are TRBV6-1 and TRBJ1-5; 8 positions match TRBD1. V trimming: 2 bases; J trimming: 6 bases; junction bases outside the gene matches: 3. Germline CDR1 is MNHNS and CDR2 is SASEGT. The CDR3 extends over 14 amino acids. CDR3 in amino acids: CASSEKQGGQPQHF. As DNA, the CDR3 is TGTGCCAGCAGTGAAAAACAGGGGGGTCAGCCCCAGCATTTT.

The chain has TRBV12-5 and TRBJ1-1; TRBD1 aligns across 7 bases. Germline V gene sequence: CDR1 LGHNT, CDR2 FRNRAP. Trimming cost V 3 bases and J 2 bases; bases outside gene matches: 9. The CDR3 is 16 residues long. CDR3 nucleotides: TGTGCTAGTGGTTTAGCGCAGGGGGTCCGAAACACTGAAGCTTTCTTT. Amino acids: CASGLAQGVRNTEAFF.

V gene TRBV5-6 combines with J gene TRBJ2-2; 10 bases align to TRBD1. The CDR3 has 15 residues. The germline V gene encodes CDR1 SGHDT and CDR2 YYEEEE. V shed 5 bases, J shed 5 bases, and the junction held 6 bases outside the gene matches. For the CDR3, the DNA is TGTGCCAGCAGTCGGCCGGGACAGGGGACCGGGGAGCTGTTTTTT. It is translated as CASSRPGQGTGELFF.

This clone was seen just once. The chain couples TRBV15 to TRBJ2-3, with TRBD2 matching over 7 bases. Germline assignment: CDR1 LNHNV and CDR2 YYDKDF (reference sequence). V gave up 4 bases and J gave up 0 bases; unmatched junction bases: 7. The CDR3 length is 16 residues. CDR3 region: CATSNWGGKSTDTQYF. The CDR3 DNA is TGTGCCACCAGCAATTGGGGGGGGAAGAGCACAGATACGCAGTATTTT.

V usage is TRBV4-2 and J usage is TRBJ2-5, with D perhaps assigned TRBD1 or TRBD2 (5 bases each). V was shortened by 4 bases and J by 4 bases, with 13 bases between the two germline ends. CDR1 and CDR2 from the germline V gene are LGHNA and YNFKEQ. The CDR3 has 14 residues. This CDR3 is CASSPGVGVETQYF. In DNA, the CDR3 is TGTGCCAGCAGCCCCGGCGTGGGGGTAGAGACCCAGTACTTC.

This clone was counted a few times. Other DNA sequences in the same sample also yield this CDR3. The chain employs TRBV5-6 and TRBJ1-4, with TRBD1 matching over 11 bases. The V gene's germline CDR1 is SGHDT and CDR2 YYEEEE. This CDR3 spans 14 amino acids. Trimming removed 3 bases from V and 7 bases from J; junction bases left unmatched: 2. CDR3 sequence: CASSSDRGLEKLFF. In DNA, the CDR3 is TGTGCCAGCAGCTCGGACAGGGGGCTTGAAAAACTGTTTTTT.

This chain links TRBV28 with TRBJ2-3; D not resolved. Germline V lookup: CDR1 MDHEN, CDR2 SYDVKM. This CDR3 is 13 amino acids long. Trimming removed 2 bases from V and 3 bases from J, with 6 bases in between. The CDR3 nucleotides are TGTGCCAGCAGTTTAAGGGCTACAGATACGCAGTATTTT. Translating gives CASSLRATDTQYF.

V gene TRBV5-1 combines with J gene TRBJ2-6, with TRBD1 matching over 9 bases. With V trimmed by 4 bases and J by 3 bases, 8 bases remained unmatched. This CDR3 contains 17 residues. CDR1 SGHRS and CDR2 YFSETQ come from the germline V gene. Here the CDR3 DNA reads TGCGCCAGCAGCCGGGGACAGGGCTTAGGTGGGGCCAACGTCCTGACTTTC. Translating it yields CASSRGQGLGGANVLTF.

V usage is TRBV7-9 and J usage is TRBJ2-2; D tentatively reads TRBD1 or TRBD2 (5 bases each). The CDR3 consists of 16 residues. V lost 5 bases and J lost 4, with 17 bases in between. Germline V lookup: CDR1 SEHNR, CDR2 FQNEAQ (reference sequence). The CDR3 region has the DNA TGTGCCAGCAGCCAGGGACGGAATACGGGCACCGGGGAGCTGTTTTTT. Translated, it gives CASSQGRNTGTGELFF.

This chain links TRBV28 with TRBJ2-5; D possibly corresponds to TRBD2 (5 bases). Trimming stripped 4 bases from V and 4 bases from J, with 16 bases between. The V gene's germline CDR1 is MDHEN and CDR2 SYDVKM. The CDR3 has 15 amino acids. The CDR3 loop is CASSYGGQTTETQYF. The CDR3 DNA reads TGTGCCAGCAGTTACGGCGGGCAGACGACAGAGACCCAGTACTTC.

The V and J genes are TRBV5-5 and TRBJ2-7; no reliable D call. Germline CDR1 and CDR2: SGHKS and YYEKEE (reference sequence). V was pared by 0 bases and J by 5 bases, with 15 bases between. This CDR3 has 15 residues. The CDR3 reads CASSLAGASFHEQYF. The CDR3 DNA follows: TGTGCCAGCAGCTTGGCCGGAGCTAGTTTCCACGAGCAGTACTTC.